The present TCR beta chain was sequenced within a study of blood T cell repertoires in COVID-19. Study-level information: The United States, Italy and Spain supplied acute and convalescent COVID-19 samples.

Under the authors' procedure: Cell counts per sample came from amplifying reference gene primers. Only in-frame clones appear in the TCRdb table, and some are missing; sequencing was by immunoSEQ multiplex PCR. The DNA was the basis for D and trimming; V, J and clone size are from that table. The sample yields some 250,000 clones, around 86% seen once. V shed 8 bases and J shed 5 bases, with 19 bases lying between them. The CDR3 is made up of 14 amino acids. Germline assignment: CDR1 SNHLY and CDR2 FYNNEI. The chain carries TRBV2 and TRBJ2-7; D is possibly TRBD1 (5 bases). Sequencing used peripheral blood. This receptor was taken from a man aged 25-40 years who had recovered from COVID-19. The CDR3 loop reads CASHDSQPRDEQYV. CDR3 nucleotide sequence: TGTGCCAGCCATGACAGTCAACCCAGGGACGAGCAGTACGTC.